The TCR beta chain under discussion was sequenced for a study of cytomegalovirus exposure and HLA in healthy donors. The CDR3 spans 16 residues. Looked up from germline, CDR1 is SGHKS and CDR2 is YYEKEE (reference sequence). The V and J ends lost 2 bases and 0 bases, in that order; junction bases with no gene match: 5. General study points: Reportedly, a later analysis found an Asian-associated ancestry cluster had fewer N-insertions than the roughly 700-donor mean. Earlier analysis looked at TCR beta V segments, and most were productive about 87% or about 30% of the time. The availability of immune exposure information extended only to CMV serostatus.

The PCR made use of 60 Vbeta and 13 Jbeta primers. In the source study's methods: A later analysis counted tens of millions of unique TCR beta chains, about 10 million shared. The assay was immunoSEQ multiplex PCR, and TCRdb's table has in-frame clones only and misses some. V and J calls plus clone size are reproduced from that table; the DNA served to infer D and trimming. The table includes 120,000 to 150,000 clones, roughly three quarters detected once. For this clone: Its specificity is unknown.

The clonotype originates from a man younger than 35 in good health and CMV-seronegative. The sample was PBMCs. J is TRBJ2-3 and V is TRBV5-5, with 8 bases matching TRBD2. The CDR3 protein is CASSFGGVWSTDTQYF. The CDR3 bases are TGTGCCAGCAGCTTCGGGGGGGTGTGGAGCACAGATACGCAGTATTTT.